These 17 T cell receptor beta chains were all obtained from the same sample, sequenced in a study of T cells after yellow fever vaccination. TCRdb re-called the 5' RACE reads through MiXCR, storing one row per CDR3 protein. The sample consists of a few thousand distinct CDR3 sequences, less than 4.5% of them appearing once. Here the sequenced sample was PBMCs, either bulk or a sorted T-cell subset (CD4+, CD8+, memory, or dextramer-sorted; not recorded which), taken 15 days after the yellow fever booster vaccination. The receptors shown here come from a young man who received the YFV17D yellow fever vaccine.

This clonotype was seen ten or more times. The chain carries TRBV7-8 and TRBJ2-7; D is perhaps TRBD2 (5 bases). From germline, CDR1 is SGHVS and CDR2 FQNEAQ. This CDR3 is 16 amino acids long. V dropped 5 bases and J dropped 5 bases, with 22 bases sitting between them. The CDR3 loop reads CASSLHDSGFRNEQYF. CDR3 in DNA: TGTGCCAGCAGCCTCCACGACTCGGGGTTTAGAAACGAGCAGTACTTC.

This clonotype appeared many times. The CDR3 loop reads CAISEGTEPDTQYF. In nucleotides, the CDR3 is TGTGCCATCAGTGAGGGGACAGAACCAGATACGCAGTATTTT. This rearrangement joins TRBV10-3 to TRBJ2-3; 7 nucleotides line up with TRBD1. This CDR3 is 14 amino acids long. Germline V gene sequence: CDR1 ENHRY, CDR2 SYGVKD. V shed 2 bases and J 4 bases; nucleotides not matched to a gene: 3.

This clonotype was counted many times. The V call is TRBV27, the J call TRBJ2-7; 10 bases align to TRBD1. The CDR3 sequence is 14 residues long. Trimming removed 5 bases from V and 7 bases from J; junction bases left unmatched: 8. CDR1 MNHEY and CDR2 SMNVEV come from the germline V gene (reference sequence). CDR3 coding DNA: TGTGCCAGCAGTCCCGGGACAGGGGTGGGGGAGCAGTACTTC. Translation gives CASSPGTGVGEQYF.

This clonotype was observed at least ten times. This rearrangement joins TRBV12-3 or TRBV12-4 to TRBJ2-7; D is uncertain. This CDR3 is 12 amino acids long. The germline V and J ends were trimmed by 4 bases and 2 bases, with 6 bases remaining between them. CDR3 amino acids: CASSSITYEQYF. DNA of the CDR3: TGTGCCAGCAGTTCGATAACCTACGAGCAGTACTTC.

This clonotype rates as medium-sized. This rearrangement joins TRBV12-5 to TRBJ2-1; D call uncertain. CDR3 length: 15 amino acids. Trimming removed 1 base from V and 4 bases from J, with 11 bases in between. Germline V gene lookup returns CDR1 LGHNT and CDR2 FRNRAP. CDR3 residues: CASGLGRVAYNEQFF. CDR3 DNA: TGTGCTAGTGGTTTGGGCCGTGTTGCGTACAATGAGCAGTTCTTC.

This clonotype was seen at least ten times. This sequence joins TRBV29-1 and TRBJ2-2, with D possibly matching TRBD2 (6 bases). Between the trimmed V and J ends, which lost 5 bases and 2 bases, there was a span of 9 bases. The germline V gene has CDR1 SQVTM and CDR2 ANQGSEA. There are 13 residues in the CDR3. The CDR3, as DNA: TGCAGCGTTAGGACTATTAACACCGGGGAGCTGTTTTTT. It is translated as CSVRTINTGELFF.

This clonotype appeared many times. The chain carries TRBV5-1 and TRBJ2-4, with a possible D match to TRBD2 (5 bases). Trimming removed 1 base at V and 4 bases at J, with 12 bases between. Germline CDR1 SGHRS, CDR2 YFSETQ. The CDR3 length is 15 residues. CDR3: CASSLNGGQKNIQYF. The CDR3 DNA reads TGCGCCAGCAGCTTGAATGGCGGGCAAAAAAACATTCAGTACTTC.

This clonotype was observed at least ten times. The chain has TRBV6-1 and TRBJ2-5; 9 positions match TRBD2. Germline V lookup: CDR1 MNHNS, CDR2 SASEGT. V shed 8 bases, J shed 7 bases, and the junction held 11 bases outside the gene matches. The length of the CDR3 is 14 residues. The CDR3: CASQPSGMEATQYF. In nucleotides, the CDR3 is TGTGCCAGCCAGCCTAGCGGGATGGAGGCGACCCAGTACTTC.

This clonotype was seen many times. The conserved phenylalanine or tryptophan normally closing the CDR3 is absent here, so this likely arose from a read error. Because the CDR3's place on the DNA is in doubt, the DNA is left out and the CDR3 is given as listed by TCRdb. The chain combines TRBV29-1 with TRBJ2-7. The CDR3 adds up to 13 amino acids, both ends counted. In germline, CDR1 is SQVTM, CDR2 ANQGSEA. The CDR3 sequence: CSVARPSSYEQAH.

This clonotype has a count of ten or more. The V call is TRBV7-8, the J call TRBJ2-1, with D possibly TRBD2 on 5 matching bases. The V gene lost 6 bases and the J gene lost 9 bases, with 9 bases spanning the gap. Germline V gives CDR1 SGHVS, CDR2 FQNEAQ. This CDR3 comprises 11 residues. CDR3 region: CASRFAGEQFF. The CDR3 nucleotides read TGTGCCAGCAGATTCGCGGGTGAGCAGTTCTTC.

This clonotype has just a few counts. V is TRBV12-3 or TRBV12-4 and J is TRBJ1-3; a weak D match, TRBD1 (6 bases). The CDR3 contains 17 residues. Trimming took 2 bases from V and 0 from J, leaving 14 bases between them. The CDR3 region is CASSLSVRTDSGNTIYF. The CDR3 DNA sequence: TGTGCCAGCAGTTTATCGGTTAGGACAGACTCTGGAAACACCATATATTTT.

This clonotype was picked up many times. This chain connects TRBV7-9 to TRBJ2-6; D not resolved. Trimming stripped 4 bases from V and 6 bases from J, with 16 bases between. Germline-derived CDR1 and CDR2 are SEHNR and FQNEAQ (reference sequence). The CDR3 consists of 16 residues. The CDR3 DNA reads TGTGCCAGCAGCTCCATCAGGCTCTCCGAGGCCAACGTCCTGACTTTC. Translated, it gives CASSSIRLSEANVLTF.

This clonotype was detected many times. The rearrangement links TRBV19 to TRBJ2-3, with a possible D match to TRBD1 (5 bases). The CDR3 sequence is 12 residues long. Per germline, CDR1 LNHDA and CDR2 SQIVND (reference sequence). V was cut by 9 bases and J by 9 bases, with 16 bases left in between. CDR3 loop: CASVEPGRTQYF. The CDR3 nucleotides read TGTGCCAGCGTTGAACCAGGGCGGACGCAGTATTTT.

This clonotype was observed a handful of times. A clone one base away is much larger, so this may be a read error. The V and J genes are TRBV2 and TRBJ2-5, with D perhaps matching TRBD2 (6 bases). Per the germline V gene, CDR1 is SNHLY and CDR2 is FYNNEI. Trimming stripped 5 bases from V and 5 bases from J, with 15 bases between. The CDR3 consists of 14 residues. CDR3 residues: CASSYQGGDETQYF. In DNA, the CDR3 is TGTGCCAGCAGTTATCAGGGCGGGGACGAGACCCAGTACTTC. Based on the CDR3 plus reference TRBV2 and TRBJ2-5, the full variable domain is EPEVTQTPSHQVTQMGQEVILRCVPISNHLYFYWYRQILGQKVEFLVSFYNNEISEKSEIFDDQFSVERPDGSNFTLKIRSTKLEDSAMYFCASSYQGGDETQYFGPGTRLLVL.

This clonotype was observed many times. The V and J genes are TRBV28 and TRBJ1-5, with D hard to call. Trimming pared 5 bases from V and 6 bases from J, leaving 8 bases between. Germline V CDR1 and CDR2: MDHEN, SYDVKM. This CDR3 comprises 12 residues. The CDR3 DNA is TGTGCCAGCAGTCACTCTGGTCAGCCCCAGCATTTT. Protein: CASSHSGQPQHF.

By its share, this clonotype is medium-sized. The chain joins TRBV29-1 to TRBJ1-2; 11 bases are shared with TRBD1. V lost 4 bases to trimming and J lost 3 bases; unmatched junction nucleotides: 1. Germline loops: CDR1 SQVTM, CDR2 ANQGSEA. The CDR3 runs 13 residues. Here the CDR3 reads CSVGTGGYYGYTF. CDR3 in DNA: TGCAGCGTTGGGACAGGGGGCTACTATGGCTACACCTTC.

This clonotype has at least ten counts. The V and J genes are TRBV7-2 and TRBJ2-4, with D perhaps given as TRBD1 or TRBD2 (5 bases each). The V gene lost 0 bases and the J gene lost 6 bases, with 9 bases spanning the gap. This CDR3 has 14 residues. CDR1 and CDR2 from the germline V gene are SGHTA and FQGNSA. CDR3 nucleotides: TGTGCCAGCAGCTTAGCACCCGGGACAAACATTCAGTACTTC. It is translated as CASSLAPGTNIQYF.